Listed here is a single TCR beta chain. It was with a sample-barcoded 5' primer and a J-beta primer mix that a second PCR of roughly 6 to 12 cycles was run. Paired-end reads containing CDR3 totaled no fewer than 3 million for each sample. Each CDR3 protein gets one entry after TCRdb re-called the 5' RACE reads with MiXCR. The sample shows 700,000 to 900,000 distinct CDR3 sequences, about a quarter of them seen only once. CDR1 and CDR2 (germline): LGHDT, YNNKEL (reference sequence). Between the trimmed V and J ends, which lost 4 bases and 8 bases, there was a span of 14 bases. The CDR3 sequence is 14 residues long. This sample is drawn from a study of blood T cells in healthy people across ages. This same sample was also taken into another study, of T cells of mothers and their children. From that report: In each mother, TCR beta CDR3 reads exceeded 8 million; in each child, they numbered around 3 million.

Sequenced input: blood. The clonotype comes from a boy younger than 18 in good health. This chain uses TRBV3-1 with TRBJ1-4, with D hard to call. CDR3 DNA: TGTGCCAGCAGCCTCGATGCCTCCGTGGAAAAACTGTTTTTT. Protein: CASSLDASVEKLFF.